This section outlines one TCR beta chain sequence together with its context. Its target is not known. This specimen comes from a study of cytomegalovirus exposure and HLA in healthy donors. Study-wide results and caveats: Three chains linked to CMV were shown in vitro to be specific for CMV antigens. Reported findings show TCR beta sequences accurately forecast HLA-A and HLA-B alleles in most subjects. Relative to equally common others, HLA-associated TCR beta chains showed greater clonal expansion in a later analysis. When presence/absence was analysed, sequencing depth was taken to be roughly uniform across donors.

The CDR3 spans 13 residues. CDR1 and CDR2 from the germline V gene are ENHRY and SYGVKD. V lost 10 bases, J lost 3 bases, and 6 bases stayed unmatched. Primers: 60 Vbeta forward and 13 Jbeta reverse. Using immunoSEQ multiplex PCR, the repertoire was profiled, and TCRdb retains in-frame clones only, with some absent. This table lists some 150,000 clones. The sample taken for sequencing was PBMCs. The chain uses TRBV10-3 and TRBJ2-7; TRBD2 agrees at 10 bases. This receptor was obtained from a woman under 30 in good health and CMV-seronegative. CDR3 amino acids: CATGTSENYEQYV. The DNA of the CDR3 is TGTGCCACGGGGACTAGCGAGAACTACGAGCAGTACGTC.